This record concerns one T cell receptor beta chain sequence. This sample stems from a study of T-cell reconstitution after alpha-beta-depleted transplantation in children. CDR3 length: 13 amino acids. Germline-derived CDR1 and CDR2 are ENHRY and SYGVKD. The V and J ends lost 6 bases and 5 bases, in that order; junction bases with no gene match: 6. TCRbeta library construction was performed incorporating unique molecular identifiers. TCRdb reanalysed the PCR reads using MiXCR and keeps one entry per CDR3 protein. The sample consists of some 600,000 distinct CDR3 sequences, around 16% of them appearing once.

The material sequenced was PBMCs from the stem cell graft donor, taken from the stem cell graft. The rearrangement joins TRBV10-3 to TRBJ1-1; TRBD1 matches at 7 bases. The TCR originated in a human donor who donated a stem cell graft to a child with acute myeloid leukemia. CDR3 sequence: CAISDRVWTEAFF. The CDR3 region has the DNA TGTGCCATCAGCGACAGGGTATGGACTGAAGCTTTCTTT.